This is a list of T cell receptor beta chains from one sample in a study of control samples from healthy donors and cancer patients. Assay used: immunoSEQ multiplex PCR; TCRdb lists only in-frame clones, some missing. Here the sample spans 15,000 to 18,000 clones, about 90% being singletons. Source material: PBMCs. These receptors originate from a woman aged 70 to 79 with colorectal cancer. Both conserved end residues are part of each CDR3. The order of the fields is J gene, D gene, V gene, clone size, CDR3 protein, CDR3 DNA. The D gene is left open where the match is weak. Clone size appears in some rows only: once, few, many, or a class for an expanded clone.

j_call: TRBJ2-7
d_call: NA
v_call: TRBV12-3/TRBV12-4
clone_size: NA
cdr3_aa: CASSGVREQYF
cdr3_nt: TGTGCCAGCAGCGGGGTTCGCGAGCAGTACTTC

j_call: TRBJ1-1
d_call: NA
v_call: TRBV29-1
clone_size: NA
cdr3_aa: CSASWGVGTEAFF
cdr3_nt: TGCAGCGCCTCCTGGGGGGTCGGCACTGAAGCTTTCTTT

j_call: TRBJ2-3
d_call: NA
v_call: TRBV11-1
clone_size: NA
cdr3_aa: CASSPRLTGAGDTQYF
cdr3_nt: TGTGCCAGCAGTCCACGACTGACTGGCGCAGGAGATACGCAGTATTTT

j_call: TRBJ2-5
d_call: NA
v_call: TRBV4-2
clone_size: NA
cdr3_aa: CASSQVGQGQETQYF
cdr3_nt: TGTGCCAGCAGCCAAGTGGGTCAGGGTCAAGAGACCCAGTACTTC

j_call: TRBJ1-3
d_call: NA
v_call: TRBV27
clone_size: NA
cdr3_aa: CASSLSEGNTIYF
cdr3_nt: TGTGCCAGCAGTTTATCGGAGGGAAACACCATATATTTT

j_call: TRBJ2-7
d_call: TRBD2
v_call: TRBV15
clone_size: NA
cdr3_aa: CATSRGTSGTYEQYF
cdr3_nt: TGTGCCACCAGCAGAGGGACTAGCGGGACCTACGAGCAGTACTTC

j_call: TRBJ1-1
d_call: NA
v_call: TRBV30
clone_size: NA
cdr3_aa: CAWSVGLNTEAFF
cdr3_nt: TGTGCCTGGAGTGTTGGTCTGAACACTGAAGCTTTCTTT

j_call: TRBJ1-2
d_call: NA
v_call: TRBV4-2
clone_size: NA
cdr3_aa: CASSQDGPVANYGYTF
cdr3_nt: TGTGCCAGCAGCCAAGATGGTCCAGTAGCTAACTATGGCTACACCTTC

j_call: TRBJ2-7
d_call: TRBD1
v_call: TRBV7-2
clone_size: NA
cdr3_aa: CASSLVGTGPYEQYF
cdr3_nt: TGTGCCAGCAGCTTAGTTGGGACAGGGCCCTACGAGCAGTACTTC

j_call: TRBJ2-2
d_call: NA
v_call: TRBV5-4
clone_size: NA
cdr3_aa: CASSLPGIGGAGELFF
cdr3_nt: TGTGCCAGCAGCTTGCCCGGTATTGGGGGTGCCGGGGAGCTGTTTTTT

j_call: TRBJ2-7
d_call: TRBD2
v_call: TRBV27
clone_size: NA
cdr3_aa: CASSLRRLAGGPYEQYF
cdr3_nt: TGTGCCAGCAGTTTAAGGCGACTAGCGGGGGGGCCCTACGAGCAGTACTTC

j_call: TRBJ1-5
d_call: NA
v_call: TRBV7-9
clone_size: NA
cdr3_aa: CASSLEGAPGTQHF
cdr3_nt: TGTGCCAGCAGCTTAGAAGGGGCCCCGGGGACCCAGCATTTT

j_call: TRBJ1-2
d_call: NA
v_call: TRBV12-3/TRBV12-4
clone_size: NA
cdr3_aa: CASSNSLSYGYTF
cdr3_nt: TGTGCCAGCAGTAACAGCCTCTCCTATGGCTACACCTTC

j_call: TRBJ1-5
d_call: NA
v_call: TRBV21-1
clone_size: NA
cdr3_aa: CASRTQGGESNQPQHF
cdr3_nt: TGTGCCAGCAGGACTCAGGGAGGCGAGAGCAATCAGCCCCAGCATTTT

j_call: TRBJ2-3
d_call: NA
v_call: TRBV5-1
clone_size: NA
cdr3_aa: CASSYDSPTDTQYF
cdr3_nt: TGCGCCAGCAGCTACGACTCGCCCACAGATACGCAGTATTTT

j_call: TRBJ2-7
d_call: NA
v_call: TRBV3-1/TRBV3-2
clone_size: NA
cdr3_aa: CASSQGRGGNREQYF
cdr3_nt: TGTGCCAGCAGCCAAGGGCGAGGGGGTAATCGCGAGCAGTACTTC

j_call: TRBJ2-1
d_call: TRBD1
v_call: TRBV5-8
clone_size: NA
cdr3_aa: CASIMRGTGRENEQFF
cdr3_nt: TGTGCCAGCATCATGAGGGGGACAGGGAGGGAGAATGAGCAGTTCTTC

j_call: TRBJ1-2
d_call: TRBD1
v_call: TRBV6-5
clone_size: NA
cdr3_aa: CASSRQGVYGYTF
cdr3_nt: TGTGCCAGCAGTCGGCAGGGGGTCTATGGCTACACCTTC

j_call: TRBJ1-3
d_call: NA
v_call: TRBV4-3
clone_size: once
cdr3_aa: CASSQDVRDSGNTIYF
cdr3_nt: TGCGCCAGCAGCCAAGATGTTCGGGACTCTGGAAACACCATATATTTT

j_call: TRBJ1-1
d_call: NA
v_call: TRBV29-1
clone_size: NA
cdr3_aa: CSVYTGHTEAFF
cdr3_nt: TGCAGCGTCTACACGGGACACACTGAAGCTTTCTTT

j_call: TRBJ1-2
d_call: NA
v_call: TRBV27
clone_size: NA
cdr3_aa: CASSSRGWGSDGYTF
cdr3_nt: TGTGCCAGCAGTAGCAGGGGATGGGGCTCCGATGGCTACACCTTC

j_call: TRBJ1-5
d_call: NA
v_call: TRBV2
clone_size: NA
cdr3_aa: CASSPDSPNQPQHF
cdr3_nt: TGTGCCAGCAGTCCTGACAGCCCTAATCAGCCCCAGCATTTT

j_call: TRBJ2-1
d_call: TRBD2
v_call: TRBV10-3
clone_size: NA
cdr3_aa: CASRTSGDFSEQFF
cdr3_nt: TGTGCCAGCCGTACTAGCGGGGACTTCAGTGAGCAGTTCTTC

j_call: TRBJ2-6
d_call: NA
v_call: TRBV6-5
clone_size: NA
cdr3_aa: CASSLDSSGANVLTF
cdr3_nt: TGTGCCAGCAGCCTCGACTCATCTGGGGCCAACGTCCTGACTTTC

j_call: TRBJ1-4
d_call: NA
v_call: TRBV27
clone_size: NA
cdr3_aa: CASRKRRTNEKLFF
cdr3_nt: TGTGCCAGCAGAAAGCGTCGAACTAATGAAAAACTGTTTTTT

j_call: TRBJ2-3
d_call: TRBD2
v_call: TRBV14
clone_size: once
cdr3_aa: CASSRPGLARDTQYF
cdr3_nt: TGTGCCAGCAGCCGCCCGGGACTAGCCCGGGATACGCAGTATTTT

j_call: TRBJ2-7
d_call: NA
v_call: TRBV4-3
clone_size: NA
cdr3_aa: CASSQDQGGDLYF
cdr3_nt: TGCGCCAGCAGCCAAGATCAAGGGGGGGATCTGTACTTC

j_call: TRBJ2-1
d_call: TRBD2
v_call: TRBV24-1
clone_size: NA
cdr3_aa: CATKPTPSSGLAGAILHNEQFF
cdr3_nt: TGTGCGACCAAGCCCACCCCTTCTTCGGGACTAGCGGGGGCCATACTCCACAATGAGCAGTTCTTC

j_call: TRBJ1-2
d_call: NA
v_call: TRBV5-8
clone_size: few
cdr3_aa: CASGEDSRGYTF
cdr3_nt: TGTGCCAGCGGGGAGGACAGTAGGGGCTACACCTTC

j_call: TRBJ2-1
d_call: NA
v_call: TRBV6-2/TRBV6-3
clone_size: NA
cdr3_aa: CASSYSGNEQFF
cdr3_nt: TGTGCCAGCAGTTATTCCGGGAATGAGCAGTTCTTC

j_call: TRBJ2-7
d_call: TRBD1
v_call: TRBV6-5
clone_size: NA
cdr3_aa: CASSLGQGVEQYF
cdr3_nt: TGTGCCAGCTCCCTGGGACAGGGGGTCGAGCAGTACTTC

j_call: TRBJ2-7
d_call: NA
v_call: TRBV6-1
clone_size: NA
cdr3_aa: CASSEISGPYEQYF
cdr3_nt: TGTGCCAGCAGTGAAATTTCAGGACCCTACGAGCAGTACTTC

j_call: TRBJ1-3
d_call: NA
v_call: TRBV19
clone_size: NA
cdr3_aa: CATSAWGSSGNTIYF
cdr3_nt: TGTGCCACCAGCGCCTGGGGGAGCTCTGGAAACACCATATATTTT

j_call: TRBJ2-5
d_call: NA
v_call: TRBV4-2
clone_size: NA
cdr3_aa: CASSQVSGVETQYF
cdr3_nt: TGTGCCAGCAGCCAAGTGTCAGGGGTGGAGACCCAGTACTTC

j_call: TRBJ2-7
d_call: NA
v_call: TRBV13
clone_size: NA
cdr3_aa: CASTLLGYEQYF
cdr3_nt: TGTGCCAGCACCCTCCTCGGGTACGAGCAGTACTTC

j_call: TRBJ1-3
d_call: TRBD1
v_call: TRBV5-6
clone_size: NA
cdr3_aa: CASQGQGASSGNTIYF
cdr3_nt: TGTGCCAGCCAGGGACAGGGGGCTTCCTCTGGAAACACCATATATTTT

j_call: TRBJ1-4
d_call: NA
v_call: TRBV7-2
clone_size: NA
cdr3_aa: CASSLVRENEKLFF
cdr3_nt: TGTGCCAGCAGCTTAGTCAGGGAAAATGAAAAACTGTTTTTT

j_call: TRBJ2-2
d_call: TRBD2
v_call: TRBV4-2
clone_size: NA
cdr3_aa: CASSQEMGRERGHGELFF
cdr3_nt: TGTGCCAGCAGCCAAGAGATGGGGCGGGAGAGGGGTCACGGGGAGCTGTTTTTT

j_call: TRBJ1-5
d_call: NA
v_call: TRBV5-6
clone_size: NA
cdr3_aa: CASSLDGRSGQPQHF
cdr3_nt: TGTGCCAGCAGCTTGGATGGGAGATCGGGTCAGCCCCAGCATTTT

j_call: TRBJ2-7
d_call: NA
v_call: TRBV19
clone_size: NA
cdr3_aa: CASSRPPRGKQYF
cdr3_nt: TGTGCCAGTAGTAGGCCCCCACGGGGGAAGCAGTACTTC

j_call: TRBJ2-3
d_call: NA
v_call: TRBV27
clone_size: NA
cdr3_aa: CASSPIRETGTDTQYF
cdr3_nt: TGTGCCAGCAGTCCGATCAGGGAGACTGGCACAGATACGCAGTATTTT

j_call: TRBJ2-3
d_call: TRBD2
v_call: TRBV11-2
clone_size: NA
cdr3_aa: CASSLAGRSTDTQYF
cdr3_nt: TGTGCCAGCAGCCTAGCGGGGCGTAGCACAGATACGCAGTATTTT

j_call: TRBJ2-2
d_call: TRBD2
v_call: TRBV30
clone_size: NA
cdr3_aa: CAWSVLAGGGELFF
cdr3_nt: TGTGCCTGGAGTGTACTAGCGGGAGGCGGGGAGCTGTTTTTT

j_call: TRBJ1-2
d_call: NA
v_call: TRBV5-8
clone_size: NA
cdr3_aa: CASSLARDGYTF
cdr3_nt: TGTGCCAGCAGCTTGGCCAGAGATGGCTACACCTTC

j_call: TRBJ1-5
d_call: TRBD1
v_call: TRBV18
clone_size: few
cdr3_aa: CASSLTGVSNQPQHF
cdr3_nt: TGTGCCAGCTCACTTACAGGGGTCAGCAATCAGCCCCAGCATTTT

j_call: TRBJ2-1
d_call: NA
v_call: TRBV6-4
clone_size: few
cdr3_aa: CASSPGGANNEQFF
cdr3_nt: TGTGCCAGCAGCCCGGGGGGCGCGAACAATGAGCAGTTCTTC

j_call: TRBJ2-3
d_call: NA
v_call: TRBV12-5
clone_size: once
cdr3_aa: CASGLSLGRNF
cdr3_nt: TGTGCTAGTGGTTTGTCCCTTGGACGGAATTTT

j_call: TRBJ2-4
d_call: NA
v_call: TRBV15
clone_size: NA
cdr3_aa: CATSRDVTFGGQLAKNIQYF
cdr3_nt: TGTGCCACCAGCAGAGATGTCACCTTCGGGGGGCAGCTAGCCAAAAACATTCAGTACTTC

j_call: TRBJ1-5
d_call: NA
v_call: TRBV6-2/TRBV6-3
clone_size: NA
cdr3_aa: CASSRGGQPQHF
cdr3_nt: TGTGCCAGCAGCCGCGGGGGGCAGCCCCAGCATTTT

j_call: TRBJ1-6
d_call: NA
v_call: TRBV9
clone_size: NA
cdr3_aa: CASSVEETNNSPLHF
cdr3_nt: TGTGCCAGCAGCGTAGAGGAGACAAATAATTCACCCCTCCACTTT

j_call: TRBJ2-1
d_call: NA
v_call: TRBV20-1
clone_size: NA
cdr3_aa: CSGTSYNEQFF
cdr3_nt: TGCAGTGGCACGAGTTACAATGAGCAGTTCTTC